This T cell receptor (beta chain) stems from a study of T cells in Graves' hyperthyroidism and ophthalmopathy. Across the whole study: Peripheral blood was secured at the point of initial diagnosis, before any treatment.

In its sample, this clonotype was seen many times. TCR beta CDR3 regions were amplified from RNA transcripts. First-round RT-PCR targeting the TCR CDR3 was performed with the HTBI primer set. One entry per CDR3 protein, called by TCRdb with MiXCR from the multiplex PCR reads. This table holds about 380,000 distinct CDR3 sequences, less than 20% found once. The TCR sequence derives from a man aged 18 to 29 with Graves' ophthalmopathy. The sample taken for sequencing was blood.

The CDR3: CASSLGLAGYTF. The CDR3 region has the DNA TGTGCCAGCAGCTTAGGGCTGGCGGGCTACACCTTC. V is TRBV11-1 and J is TRBJ1-2; D not resolved. The CDR3 contains 12 residues. Trimming left V 1 base short and J 8 bases short, with 8 bases between. Germline V gives CDR1 SGHAT, CDR2 FQDESV (reference sequence).